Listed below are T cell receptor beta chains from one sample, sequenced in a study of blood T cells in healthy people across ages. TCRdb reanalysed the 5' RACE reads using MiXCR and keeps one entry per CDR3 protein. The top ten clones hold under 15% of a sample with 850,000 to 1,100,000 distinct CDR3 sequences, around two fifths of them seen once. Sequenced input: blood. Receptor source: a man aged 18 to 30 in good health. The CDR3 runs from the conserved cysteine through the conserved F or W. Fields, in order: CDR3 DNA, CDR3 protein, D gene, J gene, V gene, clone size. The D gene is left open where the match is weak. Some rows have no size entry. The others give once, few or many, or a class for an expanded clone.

DNA: TGTGCCAGCAGTAAACTAGCGGTGGGCACAGATGCGCAGTATTTT; CDR3: CASSKLAVGTDAQYF; D: TRBD2; J: TRBJ2-3; V: TRBV12-3/TRBV12-4; size: NA
DNA: TGTTCCAGCAGCTTCAAAGGGGGGGAGCAGTACTTC; CDR3: CSSSFKGGEQYF; D: NA; J: TRBJ2-7; V: TRBV7-9; size: NA
DNA: TGTGCCAGCAGCCAAGATTCGGGGACAGGGCGGGAAAAACTGTTTTTT; CDR3: CASSQDSGTGREKLFF; D: TRBD1; J: TRBJ1-4; V: TRBV4-2; size: many
DNA: TGTGCCAGCAGCTTAATAAATGAGCAGTTCTTC; CDR3: CASSLINEQFF; D: NA; J: TRBJ2-1; V: TRBV7-9; size: many
DNA: TGTGCCAGCAGCCAAGACGTAACTAGCGGGTTGCAGACCCAGTACTTC; CDR3: CASSQDVTSGLQTQYF; D: TRBD2; J: TRBJ2-5; V: TRBV3-1; size: few
DNA: TGTGCCGTCAGTGCCTTGACAGAGAGACCTCACGAGCAGTACTTC; CDR3: CAVSALTERPHEQYF; D: NA; J: TRBJ2-7; V: TRBV10-3; size: NA
DNA: TGTGCCAGCAGCGACTGGGTTGAGACCCAGTACTTC; CDR3: CASSDWVETQYF; D: NA; J: TRBJ2-5; V: TRBV6-6; size: NA
DNA: TGTGCCTGGAGTGGAGGGGCCGGGAGTGACATTCAGTACTTC; CDR3: CAWSGGAGSDIQYF; D: NA; J: TRBJ2-4; V: TRBV30; size: NA
DNA: TGTGCCAGCAGTCACGGGACAGGGGACACAGATACGCAGTATTTT; CDR3: CASSHGTGDTDTQYF; D: TRBD1; J: TRBJ2-3; V: TRBV5-5; size: few
DNA: TGTGCCAGCAGCAAGATGGGGGAGGGCTACACCTTC; CDR3: CASSKMGEGYTF; D: NA; J: TRBJ1-2; V: TRBV7-9; size: NA
DNA: TGTGCCAGCAGCCCCTACACCTTC; CDR3: CASSPYTF; D: NA; J: TRBJ1-2; V: TRBV9; size: NA
DNA: TGCAGTGCGAGCCGGGACAGAGAAGAGCAGTACTTC; CDR3: CSASRDREEQYF; D: TRBD1; J: TRBJ2-5; V: TRBV20-1; size: NA
DNA: TGTGCCAGCAGAATTCCGGGACAGGCGTTTAGAGGCTGCACCTTC; CDR3: CASRIPGQAFRGCTF; D: TRBD1; J: TRBJ1-2; V: TRBV6-2/TRBV6-3; size: NA
DNA: TGTGCCAGCAGCGCTTATCTGACTAGCGGGGGTTATGATACGCAGTATTTT; CDR3: CASSAYLTSGGYDTQYF; D: TRBD2; J: TRBJ2-3; V: TRBV7-2; size: few
DNA: TGTGCCAGCAGCTGGACTAGCGTTGAGGAGACCCAGTACTTC; CDR3: CASSWTSVEETQYF; D: TRBD2; J: TRBJ2-5; V: TRBV7-9; size: few
DNA: TGTGCCAGCAGCTCGGGCCGGACAGCTGCATACACTGAAGCTTTCTTT; CDR3: CASSSGRTAAYTEAFF; D: NA; J: TRBJ1-1; V: TRBV7-8; size: few
DNA: TGTGCCAGCAGCTTAGAGGGGGCGGGGGACACTGAAGCTTTCTTT; CDR3: CASSLEGAGDTEAFF; D: NA; J: TRBJ1-1; V: TRBV11-2; size: NA
DNA: TGTGCCAGCAGCCGGACAGAGGGTTACTATGGCTACACCTTC; CDR3: CASSRTEGYYGYTF; D: NA; J: TRBJ1-2; V: TRBV7-9; size: NA
DNA: TGTGCCAGCAGGGGGACAGGGGGATCCCCAGATACGCAGTATTTT; CDR3: CASRGTGGSPDTQYF; D: TRBD1; J: TRBJ2-3; V: TRBV12-3/TRBV12-4; size: many
DNA: TGTGCCAGCAGCTTCAAGAGAGAATCCTACAATGAGCAGTTCTTC; CDR3: CASSFKRESYNEQFF; D: NA; J: TRBJ2-1; V: TRBV5-4; size: few
DNA: TGTGCCAGCAAAGTGGACAGCGAGTTTTATGGCTACACCTTC; CDR3: CASKVDSEFYGYTF; D: NA; J: TRBJ1-2; V: TRBV6-1; size: NA
DNA: TGCAGTGCTGGGGCGGGAGACAGCAGCCAAGAGACCCAGTACTTC; CDR3: CSAGAGDSSQETQYF; D: TRBD2; J: TRBJ2-5; V: TRBV20-1; size: NA
DNA: TGTGCCAGCAGCTTAGGGGTCTTTAGCACAGATACGCAGTATTTT; CDR3: CASSLGVFSTDTQYF; D: NA; J: TRBJ2-3; V: TRBV7-2; size: NA